The 20 T cell receptor beta chains given below trace back to one sample, sequenced in a study of blood T cell repertoires in COVID-19. Measured with immunoSEQ multiplex PCR; TCRdb has only the in-frame clones, and not every one. The repertoire holds 150,000 to 160,000 clones, with 75% to 95% as singletons. Sequences were obtained from peripheral blood. These receptors all come from a man over 45 with acute or convalescent COVID-19.

The chain has TRBV6-1 and TRBJ2-7; weak D call: TRBD2 (5 bases). The CDR3 is 15 residues long. CDR1 is MNHNS, CDR2 SASEGT, per germline. Trimming left V 1 base short and J 0 bases short, with 10 bases between. The CDR3 protein is CASSEGVGVSYEQYV. The CDR3 nucleotides read TGTGCCAGCAGTGAAGGGGTCGGGGTCTCCTACGAGCAGTACGTC.

J is TRBJ1-1 and V is TRBV18, with D perhaps matching TRBD1 (5 bases). The CDR3 runs to 14 residues. Germline loops: CDR1 KGHSH, CDR2 LQKENI. V gave up 2 bases and J gave up 5 bases, with 12 bases separating them. This chain's CDR3 is CASSPSQGRTEAFF. The CDR3 DNA reads TGTGCCAGCTCACCATCGCAGGGAAGGACTGAAGCTTTCTTT. Drawing the rest from reference TRBV18 and TRBJ1-1, the complete variable domain is NAGVMQNPRHLVRRRGQEARLRCSPMKGHSHVYWYRQLPEEGLKFMVYLQKENIIDESGMPKERFSAEFPKEGPSILRIQQVVRGDSAAYFCASSPSQGRTEAFFGQGTRLTVV.

V usage is TRBV27 and J usage is TRBJ2-5; D is perhaps TRBD2 (6 bases). Trimming shortened V by 6 bases and J by 5 bases, and 16 bases separated the two germline ends. The CDR3 has 14 residues. Per the germline V gene, CDR1 is MNHEY and CDR2 is SMNVEV (reference sequence). Written as DNA, the CDR3 is TGTGCCAGCAGCACGGGACTCGCCTGGGAGACCCAGTACTTC. Translating gives CASSTGLAWETQYF.

CDR3 sequence reads: CATSDPGTSGRESYNEQFF. Written as DNA, the CDR3 is TGTGCCACCAGTGATCCCGGGACTAGCGGGAGAGAGTCCTACAATGAGCAGTTCTTC. The chain couples TRBV24-1 to TRBJ2-1; 14 positions match TRBD2. The CDR3 is 19 amino acids. Germline V gene lookup returns CDR1 KGHDR and CDR2 SFDVKD. V lost 3 bases, J lost 1 base, and 7 bases stayed unmatched.

This clone was detected only a few times. The chain combines TRBV5-1 with TRBJ1-2; 7 bases fit TRBD1. J gave up 1 base and V 1 base, and 7 bases lay outside the gene matches. Germline V gene sequence: CDR1 SGHRS, CDR2 YFSETQ. This CDR3 has 16 amino acids. CDR3 DNA sequence: TGCGCCAGCAGCTTGCCCAAAGGGGGCAGTAACTATGGCTACACCTTC. It is translated as CASSLPKGGSNYGYTF.

This chain connects TRBV6-2 or TRBV6-3 to TRBJ1-3; no definite D call. The CDR3 runs to 20 residues. The V end lost 4 bases, the J end lost 0 bases, and 25 bases lay between the germline ends. CDR1 is MNHEY, CDR2 SVGEGT, per germline. Written as DNA, the CDR3 is TGTGCCAGCAGTTTCACCCCGTCCTCCTCCGTCCCACTCTCTGGAAACACCATATATTTT. Its protein product is CASSFTPSSSVPLSGNTIYF.

This sequence joins TRBV5-6 and TRBJ1-5, with TRBD1 identical over 10 bases. The V and J ends lost 3 bases and 5 bases, in that order; junction bases with no gene match: 2. The CDR3 sequence is 14 residues long. In germline, CDR1 is SGHDT, CDR2 YYEEEE. CDR3 nucleotides: TGTGCCAGCAGCTGGGGGACAGGGGATCAGCCCCAGCATTTT. It codes for CASSWGTGDQPQHF.

A note on this clone: Other DNA sequences of this sample code for an identical CDR3. The V and J genes are TRBV11-2 and TRBJ2-7; 8 bases are shared with TRBD2. The V and J ends lost 3 bases and 0 bases, in that order; junction bases with no gene match: 1. The CDR3 has 14 amino acids. Germline-derived CDR1 and CDR2 are SGHAT and FQNNGV. CDR3 region: CASSLTSASYEQYV. In DNA, the CDR3 is TGTGCCAGCAGCTTGACTAGCGCCTCCTACGAGCAGTACGTC.

This clone was detected once. The chain joins TRBV11-2 to TRBJ2-2; D perhaps matches TRBD1 (6 bases). Germline values: CDR1 SGHAT, CDR2 FQNNGV. Trimming shortened V by 7 bases and J by 6 bases, and 15 bases separated the two germline ends. The CDR3 is 14 amino acids. CDR3 in amino acids: CASIPMAGAGELFF. CDR3 DNA: TGTGCCAGCATCCCGATGGCAGGGGCCGGGGAGCTGTTTTTT.

The chain combines TRBV5-1 with TRBJ1-6; perhaps TRBD1 as D (6 bases). The CDR3 totals 14 residues. The V end lost 0 bases, the J end lost 10 bases, and 11 bases lay between the germline ends. CDR1 is SGHRS, CDR2 YFSETQ, per germline. The CDR3 nucleotides read TGCGCCAGCAGCTTGGGGCAGGGGTCCTCACCCCTCCACTTT. Translation gives CASSLGQGSSPLHF.

This clone appeared a single time. The chain employs TRBV19 and TRBJ1-4; maybe TRBD1 (6 bases). V lost 3 bases, J lost 13 bases, and 12 bases lay in between. Germline values: CDR1 LNHDA, CDR2 SQIVND (reference sequence). This CDR3 contains 12 residues. CDR3 loop: CASSMGRGGLFF. Written as DNA, the CDR3 is TGTGCCAGTAGTATGGGGCGAGGGGGACTGTTTTTT.

The genes are TRBV28 and TRBJ2-1, with 8 bases lining up with TRBD1. This CDR3 contains 16 residues. Germline V CDR1 and CDR2: MDHEN, SYDVKM. V shed 5 bases, J shed 0 bases, and the junction held 6 bases outside the gene matches. The CDR3, as DNA: TGTGCCAGCAGTAATCAGGGGGCGAGCTCCTACAATGAGCAGTTCTTC. The encoded protein is CASSNQGASSYNEQFF. Together with reference TRBV28 and TRBJ2-1, the CDR3 gives the full variable domain: DVKVTQSSRYLVKRTGEKVFLECVQDMDHENMFWYRQDPGLGLRLIYFSYDVKMKEKGDIPEGYSVSREKKERFSLILESASTNQTSMYLCASSNQGASSYNEQFFGPGTRLTVL.

The rearrangement links TRBV4-1 to TRBJ2-1, with a possible D match to TRBD1 (6 bases). The V and J ends lost 1 base and 1 base respectively, with 11 bases between them. Germline values: CDR1 MGHRA, CDR2 YSYEKL. The CDR3 is made up of 16 amino acids. The CDR3, as DNA: TGCGCCAGCAGCCAAGGTGGGACACAGTCCTACAATGAGCAGTTCTTC. Translating gives CASSQGGTQSYNEQFF.

The chain recombines TRBV5-1 with TRBJ2-5, with D tentatively TRBD1 (6 bases). Trimming took 4 bases from V and 7 from J, leaving 26 bases between them. Germline lookup yields CDR1 SGHRS and CDR2 YFSETQ. The CDR3 loop spans 17 amino acids. CDR3 nucleotides: TGCGCCAGCAGCCCCCCAAGGACAGAACTAGTCCCAGGGACCCAGTACTTC. Translated: CASSPPRTELVPGTQYF.

The V gene is TRBV4-1, the J gene TRBJ1-2; the D gene is possibly TRBD1 (6 bases). V lost 1 base, J lost 0 bases, and 12 bases lay in between. CDR3 length: 16 amino acids. Germline V gene lookup returns CDR1 MGHRA and CDR2 YSYEKL. The CDR3 here is CASSQAQGPSNYGYTF. The CDR3 DNA is TGCGCCAGCAGCCAAGCTCAGGGGCCTTCTAACTATGGCTACACCTTC.

The DNA for the CDR3 is TGTGCCAGCAGCACCGGGACTAGCAGCTACAATGAGCAGTTCTTC. Protein sequence: CASSTGTSSYNEQFF. The chain recombines TRBV5-4 with TRBJ2-1; 9 bases align to TRBD2. CDR3 size: 15 residues. The V gene's germline CDR1 is SGHNT and CDR2 YYREEE (reference sequence). After removal of 4 bases from V and 3 bases from J, the junction contained 5 bases not matched to a gene.

The gene calls are TRBV4-2 and TRBJ1-5; D remains unclear. Trimming left V 2 bases short and J 3 bases short, with 17 bases between. CDR3 length: 17 amino acids. Germline CDR1 LGHNA, CDR2 YNFKEQ. The CDR3 protein is CASSQISGSIPNQPQHF. CDR3 nucleotides: TGTGCCAGCAGCCAAATCTCGGGATCCATTCCCAATCAGCCCCAGCATTTT.

The chain links TRBV6-6 to TRBJ1-2, with D uncertain. The CDR3 runs 14 residues. CDR1 and CDR2 from the germline V gene are MNHNY and SVGAGI (reference sequence). Trimming shortened V by 0 bases and J by 4 bases, and 9 bases separated the two germline ends. The CDR3 region has the DNA TGTGCCAGCAGTTACTCAGGCGGGAGCTATGGCTACACCTTC. Protein: CASSYSGGSYGYTF.

This clone was seen once. This chain connects TRBV7-3 to TRBJ2-5; D unresolved. Germline CDR1 SGHTA, CDR2 FQGTGA. This CDR3 has 15 residues. Trimming pared 1 base from V and 5 bases from J, leaving 14 bases between. The CDR3 sequence: CASSLNGRGWETQYF. For the CDR3, the DNA is TGTGCCAGCAGCTTAAATGGCCGTGGCTGGGAGACCCAGTACTTC. The entire variable domain, with the rest obtained from reference TRBV7-3 and TRBJ2-5, is as follows: GAGVSQTPSNKVTEKGKYVELRCDPISGHTALYWYRQSLGQGPEFLIYFQGTGAADDSGLPNDRFFAVRPEGSVSTLKIQRTERGDSAVYLCASSLNGRGWETQYFGPGTRLLVL.

The chain carries TRBV15 and TRBJ2-3, with 12 bases fitting TRBD2. This CDR3 is built from 15 residues. V shed 1 base, J shed 5 bases, and the junction held 1 base outside the gene matches. Germline CDR1 and CDR2: LNHNV and YYDKDF (reference sequence). In DNA form, the CDR3 reads TGTGCCACCAGCAGAGGGGGACTAGCGGGAGATACGCAGTATTTT. As protein: CATSRGGLAGDTQYF. Using reference TRBV15 and TRBJ2-3 for the parts outside the CDR3, the full variable domain is DAMVIQNPRYQVTQFGKPVTLSCSQTLNHNVMYWYQQKSSQAPKLLFHYYDKDFNNEADTPDNFQSRRPNTSFCFLDIRSPGLGDTAMYLCATSRGGLAGDTQYFGPGTRLTVL.